This T cell receptor (beta chain) derives from a study of CD8+CD57+ T cells in acquired aplastic anemia (dated by TCRdb to between 2018 and 2020). In the study overall: On average, sorted CD4+ and CD8+ cells yielded about 3 ug of extracted DNA, with a range of about 0.18 to 30 ug. CD8+CD57+ expansion was defined as frequency above the mean frequency observed in healthy subjects.

The patients picked for sequencing were ones in whom flow cytometry had shown an expansion of CD8+CD57+ cells. All patients had severe acquired aplastic anemia diagnosed by International Study of Aplastic Anemia and Agranulocytosis and Camitta criteria. Patients had received no therapy at the time of blood sampling. The study deep-sequenced TCR repertoires of sorted CD4+ and CD8+ blood T cells from severe aplastic anemia patients and healthy subjects. Patients were enrolled under clinicaltrials.gov protocols 00001620, 01623167, 00001397, 00071045, 00081523 and 00961064 in the USA. Ficoll-Paque density gradient centrifugation was used to isolate peripheral blood mononuclear cells. CD4+ and CD8+ T cells were sorted by FACS or magnetic beads before DNA extraction. Genomic DNA served as template for TCR beta VDJ combination and CDR3 sequence profiling. An Illumina HiSeq 2000 was the platform used for TCR repertoire sequencing. The study's own analysis went as follows. TRBV/TRBJ rearrangement plots, CDR3 size and DJ length profiles, and Simpson's diversity index were used to assess repertoires. The most abundant DNA sequence in the deep sequencing data was taken as the immunodominant clone. CDR3 amino acid sequences were checked for sharing across subjects and were also compared against the VDJdb database and published repertoires. Using fastp at Q25 and MiXCR, TCRdb reprocessed the public reads and kept productive beta chains. Each CDR3 protein gets just one entry, which takes the most common genes and DNA from the rows behind it. The V and J calls follow TCRdb's processing rather than the paper's. The sample yields around 170,000 distinct CDR3 sequences; around 43% were counted once. In total, the top ten clones hold 3.2% of the sample.

V and J are truncated by 5 bases and 2 bases respectively, leaving an intervening sequence of 12 bases. The germline V gene encodes CDR1 LNHDA and CDR2 SQIVND (reference sequence). The CDR3 spans 14 residues, from the cysteine through the phenylalanine. Here the CDR3 DNA is all that survives: 42 bases in frame from base 1. Summary of the overall study and its limitations: Roughly 30 CD8+ CDR3 sequences were shared between patients and controls but appeared highly expressed in patients and within their immunodominant clones. No significant difference in CD8+ Simpson's diversity was found between patients and healthy controls (P=0.060).

This clonotype was counted only a few times. Its antigen remains undetermined. The input lacks base qualities; no much larger clone sits a single base away. This receptor was identified in a human donor with aplastic anemia. The chain is encoded by TRBV19 joined to TRBJ1-1, with the D gene not clear enough to name. The sequenced sample was sorted CD4+, CD8+, or CD8+CD57+ T cells (not recorded which) from PBMCs. For the CDR3, the sequence is CASSWGAKNTEAFF. The DNA sequence reads TGTGCCAGTAGTTGGGGAGCCAAAAACACTGAAGCTTTCTTT.